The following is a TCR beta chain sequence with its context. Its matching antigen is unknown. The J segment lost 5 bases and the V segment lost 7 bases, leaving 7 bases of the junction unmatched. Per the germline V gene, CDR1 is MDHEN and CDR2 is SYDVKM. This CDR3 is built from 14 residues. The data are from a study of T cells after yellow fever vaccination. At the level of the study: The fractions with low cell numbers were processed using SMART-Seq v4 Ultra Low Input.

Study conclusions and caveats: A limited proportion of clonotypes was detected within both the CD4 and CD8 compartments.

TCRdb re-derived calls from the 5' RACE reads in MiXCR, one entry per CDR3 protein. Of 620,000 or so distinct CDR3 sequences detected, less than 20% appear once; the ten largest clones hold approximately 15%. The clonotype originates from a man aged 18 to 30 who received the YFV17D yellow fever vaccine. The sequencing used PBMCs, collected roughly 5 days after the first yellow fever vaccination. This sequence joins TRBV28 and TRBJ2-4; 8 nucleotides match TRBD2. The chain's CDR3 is CASKSGGRQNIQYF. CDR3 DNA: TGTGCCAGCAAATCGGGGGGGCGACAAAACATTCAGTACTTC. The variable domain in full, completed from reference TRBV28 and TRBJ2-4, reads DVKVTQSSRYLVKRTGEKVFLECVQDMDHENMFWYRQDPGLGLRLIYFSYDVKMKEKGDIPEGYSVSREKKERFSLILESASTNQTSMYLCASKSGGRQNIQYFGAGTRLSVL.